Below, one T cell receptor beta chain is given with its context. Its antigen is not known. Individuals having autoimmune disease history or systemic immunosuppression were not enrolled. This sample is part of a study of OX40 agonist ivuxolimab in advanced cancers. Background on the study: Patients were dosed with the agonistic anti-OX40 (CD134) antibody ivuxolimab. Aged roughly 23 to 79 with a mean of about 60 years, they were about 80% male.

The germline gives CDR1 SGHRS, CDR2 YFSETQ. V lost 5 bases and J 2 bases, leaving 5 bases between the germline ends. This CDR3 has 11 amino acids. The data were produced by immunoSEQ multiplex PCR, yet TCRdb's version contains in-frame clones alone and is incomplete. The table records about 89,000 clones, roughly 84% of them present only once. Study-wide points: Researchers did not determine the expanded peripheral T cells' antigen specificity.

This chain uses TRBV5-1 with TRBJ2-7; D gene uncertain. This clonotype originated in an adult with an advanced solid tumor such as melanoma, head and neck, liver or kidney cancer. The material was CD4+ or CD8+ T cells sorted from blood, obtained in a trial of the OX40 agonist ivuxolimab. CDR3 loop: CASRETYEQYF. The DNA of the CDR3 is TGCGCCAGCAGAGAAACCTACGAGCAGTACTTC.